This TCR beta chain was documented in a study of cytomegalovirus exposure and HLA in healthy donors. This PCR relied on a set of 60 Vbeta primers and 13 Jbeta primers. Sequenced by immunoSEQ multiplex PCR; TCRdb stores in-frame clones only, minus some. The sample includes around 120,000 clones, around 80% of them seen just once. In this sample, this clone turned up a few times. The TCR originated in a human donor in good health. Material for sequencing was PBMCs.

The CDR3 sequence: CASRLTGETEAFF. CDR3 nucleotides: TGTGCCAGCAGGCTCACAGGGGAAACTGAAGCTTTCTTT. The chain employs TRBV7-9 and TRBJ1-1, with 7 bases lining up with TRBD1. Germline V gene data show CDR1 as SEHNR and CDR2 as FQNEAQ (reference sequence). With 6 bases clipped from V and 5 bases from J, the junction kept 6 bases outside the gene matches. This CDR3 region has 13 residues.